This T cell receptor beta chain was found in a study of blood T cell repertoires in COVID-19. Germline V gene sequence: CDR1 SGDLS, CDR2 YYNGEE. The CDR3 is 15 amino acids. With 4 bases clipped from V and 1 base from J, the junction kept 5 bases outside the gene matches. As originally analysed: It was from reference gene primer amplification that nucleated cell counts were estimated. The repertoire was sequenced with immunoSEQ multiplex PCR; TCRdb's copy has only in-frame clones and lacks some. The V and J calls and clone size are taken from that table; D and trimming were inferred from the DNA. The sample lists approximately 320,000 clones, roughly nine tenths occurring once.

The source material was PBMCs or T cells enriched from blood (not recorded which). The source is a man in his fifties or sixties who had recovered from COVID-19. The rearrangement joins TRBV9 to TRBJ2-1, with 7 bases lining up with TRBD1. CDR3 DNA: TGTGCCAGCAGCTTTTGGGACAGTTCCTACAATGAGCAGTTCTTC. It specifies CASSFWDSSYNEQFF. The whole variable domain, remainder taken from reference TRBV9 and TRBJ2-1, is DSGVTQTPKHLITATGQRVTLRCSPRSGDLSVYWYQQSLDQGLQFLIQYYNGEERAKGNILERFSAQQFPDLHSELNLSSLELGDSALYFCASSFWDSSYNEQFFGPGTRLTVL.